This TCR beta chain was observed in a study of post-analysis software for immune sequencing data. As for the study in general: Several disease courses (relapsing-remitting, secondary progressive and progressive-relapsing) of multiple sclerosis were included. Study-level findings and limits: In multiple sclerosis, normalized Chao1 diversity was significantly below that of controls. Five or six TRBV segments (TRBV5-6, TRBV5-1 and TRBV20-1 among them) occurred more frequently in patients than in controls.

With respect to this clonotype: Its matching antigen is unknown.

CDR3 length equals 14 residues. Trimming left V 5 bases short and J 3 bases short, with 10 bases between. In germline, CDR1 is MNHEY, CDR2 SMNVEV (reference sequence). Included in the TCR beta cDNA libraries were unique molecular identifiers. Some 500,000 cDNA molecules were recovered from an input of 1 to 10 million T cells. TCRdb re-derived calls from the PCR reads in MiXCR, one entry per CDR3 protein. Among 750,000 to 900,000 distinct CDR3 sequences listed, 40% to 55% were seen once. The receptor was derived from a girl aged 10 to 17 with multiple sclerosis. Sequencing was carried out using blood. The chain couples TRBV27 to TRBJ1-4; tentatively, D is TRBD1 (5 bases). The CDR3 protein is CASSPTVSNEKLFF. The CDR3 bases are TGTGCCAGCAGTCCGACAGTCTCTAATGAAAAACTGTTTTTT. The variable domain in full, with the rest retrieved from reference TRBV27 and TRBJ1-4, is EAQVTQNPRYLITVTGKKLTVTCSQNMNHEYMSWYRQDPGLGLRQIYYSMNVEVTDKGDVPEGYKVSRKEKRNFPLILESPSPNQTSLYFCASSPTVSNEKLFFGSGTQLSVL.